This TCR beta chain derives from a study of OX40 agonist ivuxolimab in advanced cancers. Study summary: Intravenous ivuxolimab at 0.01 to 10 mg/kg was given to patients every 2 weeks. Patients receiving dose escalation had hepatocellular carcinoma, melanoma, renal cell or head and neck cancer. One patient with hepatocellular carcinoma and two with cutaneous melanoma, three in all, had partial responses.

Sequencing used immunoSEQ multiplex PCR; TCRdb keeps in-frame clones, though not all of them. The table lists roughly 46,000 clones, 90% to 95% of them singletons. CDR1 is SEHNR and CDR2 is FQNEAQ in the germline V gene (reference sequence). Germline trimming cut 1 base from V and 5 bases from J; bases unmatched to any gene: 3. This CDR3 is 15 amino acids long. The clonotype was recovered from an adult with an advanced solid tumor such as melanoma, head and neck, liver or kidney cancer. The V and J genes are TRBV7-9 and TRBJ2-3, with 10 nucleotides matching TRBD2. Sequencing was performed on CD4+ or CD8+ T cells sorted from blood, taken in a trial of the OX40 agonist ivuxolimab. The CDR3 protein is CASSLVLAGVDTQYF. CDR3 bases: TGTGCCAGCAGCTTAGTGCTAGCGGGAGTAGATACGCAGTATTTT.